This T cell receptor beta chain was sequenced in a study of cytomegalovirus exposure and HLA in healthy donors. Notes on the study in general: Common viral pathogens seemed to be connected with several of the most significant clusters, according to a later analysis. The authors considered a cluster of highly shared sequence variants likely to be a sequencing artifact.

Both 60 Vbeta primers and 13 Jbeta primers went into the PCR. Profiling relied on immunoSEQ multiplex PCR, and the TCRdb table lists in-frame clones only, not all of them. The profile shows 200,000 to 250,000 clones, about 80% of them singletons. Remarks on this clone: What it binds is unknown.

Sequencing was performed on PBMCs. This TCR derives from a woman in her thirties or forties in good health and CMV-seronegative.

In DNA form, the CDR3 reads TGTGCCAGCAGAGTGGGCGTTTCTGACAATGAGCAGTTCTTC. Translating it yields CASRVGVSDNEQFF. This sequence joins TRBV5-6 and TRBJ2-1, with no clear D. Germline CDR1 reads SGHDT; CDR2 reads YYEEEE. The CDR3 has 14 residues. Trimming took 5 bases from V and 5 from J, leaving 14 bases between them.